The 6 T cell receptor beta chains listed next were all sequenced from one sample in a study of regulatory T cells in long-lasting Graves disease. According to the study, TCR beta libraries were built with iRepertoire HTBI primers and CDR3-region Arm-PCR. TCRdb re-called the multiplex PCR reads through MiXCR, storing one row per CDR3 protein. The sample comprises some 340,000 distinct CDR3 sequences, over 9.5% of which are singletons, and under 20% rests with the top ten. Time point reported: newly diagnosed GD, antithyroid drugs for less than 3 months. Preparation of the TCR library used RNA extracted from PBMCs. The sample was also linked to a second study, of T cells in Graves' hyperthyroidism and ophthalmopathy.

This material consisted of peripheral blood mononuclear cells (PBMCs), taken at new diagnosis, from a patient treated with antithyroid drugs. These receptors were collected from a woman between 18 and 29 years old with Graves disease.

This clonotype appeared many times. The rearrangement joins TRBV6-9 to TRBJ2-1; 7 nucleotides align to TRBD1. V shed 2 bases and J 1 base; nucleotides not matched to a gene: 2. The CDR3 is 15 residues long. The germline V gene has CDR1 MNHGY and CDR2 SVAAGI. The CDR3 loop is CASSYGTASYNEQFF. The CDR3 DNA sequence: TGTGCCAGCAGTTATGGGACAGCATCCTACAATGAGCAGTTCTTC.

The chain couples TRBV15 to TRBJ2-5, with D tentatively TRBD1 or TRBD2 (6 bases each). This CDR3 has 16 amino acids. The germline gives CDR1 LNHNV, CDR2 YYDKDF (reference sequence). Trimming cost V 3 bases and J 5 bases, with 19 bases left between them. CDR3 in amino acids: CATSSIGGSSQETQYF. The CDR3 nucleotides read TGTGCCACCAGCAGTATCGGGGGCAGCTCGCAGGAGACCCAGTACTTC. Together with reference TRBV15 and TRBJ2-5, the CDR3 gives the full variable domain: DAMVIQNPRYQVTQFGKPVTLSCSQTLNHNVMYWYQQKSSQAPKLLFHYYDKDFNNEADTPDNFQSRRPNTSFCFLDIRSPGLGDTAMYLCATSSIGGSSQETQYFGPGTRLLVL.

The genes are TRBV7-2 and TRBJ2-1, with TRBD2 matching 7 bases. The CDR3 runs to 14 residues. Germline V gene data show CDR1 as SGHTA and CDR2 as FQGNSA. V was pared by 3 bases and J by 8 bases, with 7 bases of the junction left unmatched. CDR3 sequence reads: CASSLGGLRDEQFF. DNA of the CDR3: TGTGCCAGCAGCTTGGGGGGACTAAGGGATGAGCAGTTCTTC.

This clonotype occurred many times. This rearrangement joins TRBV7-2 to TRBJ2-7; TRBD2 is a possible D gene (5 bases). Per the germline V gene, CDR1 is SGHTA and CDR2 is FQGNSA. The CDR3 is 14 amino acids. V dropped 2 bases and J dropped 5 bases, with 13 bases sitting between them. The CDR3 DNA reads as TGTGCCAGCAGCTTATCGTTCGGACTCGACGAGCAGTACTTC. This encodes CASSLSFGLDEQYF.

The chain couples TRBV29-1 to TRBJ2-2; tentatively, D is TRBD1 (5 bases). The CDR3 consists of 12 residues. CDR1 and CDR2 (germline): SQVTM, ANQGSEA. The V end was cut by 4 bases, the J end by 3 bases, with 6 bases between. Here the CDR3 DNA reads TGCAGCGTTGTGACAGACACCGGGGAGCTGTTTTTT. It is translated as CSVVTDTGELFF.

DNA of the CDR3: TGTGCCAGCAGCCCGACAGGGGGCACAACTAATGAAAAACTGTTTTTT. Translation: CASSPTGGTTNEKLFF. This chain joins TRBV5-6 and TRBJ1-4; 10 nucleotides agree with TRBD1. V trimming: 4 bases; J trimming: 0 bases; junction bases outside the gene matches: 3. Germline CDR1 SGHDT, CDR2 YYEEEE. The CDR3 length is 16 residues.